Sequencing of this T cell receptor beta chain was carried out in a study of Ad26.COV2.S vaccination and SARS-CoV-2 variants. Data came from immunoSEQ multiplex PCR; TCRdb stores just in-frame clones and leaves some out. Here the sample spans about 370,000 clones, less than 90% being singletons. V lost 3 bases and J lost 8; bases outside the gene matches: 11. The germline gives CDR1 SGHAT, CDR2 FQDESV (reference sequence). CDR3 length: 16 amino acids. Treatment meaning: about 20 received Ad26.COV2.S at low or high dose, single or two shots; about 5 received placebo; per-sample allocation not given. The samples were gathered on day 63 after the first injection of vaccine or placebo.

The source is a person aged 18-60 years who received the Ad26.COV2.S COVID-19 vaccine or a placebo. The J gene is TRBJ2-1, the V gene TRBV11-1, with 9 bases lining up with TRBD2. Material: peripheral blood, obtained in a trial of Ad26.COV2.S vaccine versus placebo. This CDR3 reads CASSFRTSAFVYEQFF. CDR3 nucleotide sequence: TGTGCCAGCAGCTTCCGGACTAGCGCCTTTGTCTATGAGCAGTTCTTC.